The clone carrying this TCR beta chain has just a few counts. This sequence may be a read error, since a much larger clone differs from it by one base. This sample is drawn from a study of neurological immune-mediated disorders. MiXCR, applied by TCRdb to the 5' RACE reads, yields one record per CDR3 protein. Among some 70,000 distinct CDR3 sequences listed, roughly 3.2% were seen once. CDR3 length equals 13 residues. Trimming shortened V by 2 bases and J by 15 bases, and 14 bases separated the two germline ends. The chain employs TRBV12-3 or TRBV12-4 and TRBJ1-6, with no clear D. The receptor was derived from a man between 35 and 55 years old with multiple sclerosis. Sequencing used PBMCs. The CDR3 protein is CASSLNWRAHLHF. The CDR3 coding sequence is TGTGCCAGCAGTTTAAATTGGCGTGCACACCTCCACTTT.